The TCR beta chain under discussion was sequenced for a study of shared clonotypes between healthy human individuals. Study overall: Three men and two women, aged 18 to 49, were donors.

Data came from immunoSEQ multiplex PCR; TCRdb stores just in-frame clones and leaves some out. The table has millions of clones, around 90% seen once. Donors were healthy HIV-negative adults without recent acute infections or vaccinations. Investigators divided CD4+ cells into CD45RA+ naive and CD45RA-negative memory subsets. Between the trimmed V and J ends, which lost 5 bases and 0 bases, there was a span of 10 bases. Germline CDR1 is SNHLY and CDR2 is FYNNEI. The CDR3 spans 14 residues. A single count supports this clone. Antigen unknown. Points from the study as a whole: Larger estimated richness was generally recorded for naive subsets relative to memory subsets.

The rearrangement links TRBV2 to TRBJ1-1, with D uncertain. The sample comprised naive CD4+ T cells sorted from blood. Subset indicated: CD45RA+ positively selected. This clonotype originated in a young man in good health. The CDR3 protein is CASSTAEMNTEAFF. DNA for the CDR3: TGTGCCAGCAGTACGGCGGAAATGAACACTGAAGCTTTCTTT.